What follows are 8 T cell receptor beta chains derived from one specimen sequenced in a study of response to subunit inactivated influenza vaccine. One entry per CDR3 protein results from TCRdb running MiXCR on the RT-PCR reads. The repertoire consists of approximately 700,000 distinct CDR3 sequences, with roughly 14% occurring once and the leading ten covering 5.5% to 7%. The sequencing here drew on PBMCs from blood, taken approximately 15 days before vaccination. These receptors all stem from a man aged 45 to 65 who received an inactivated influenza vaccine.

The chain recombines TRBV7-9 with TRBJ2-5; D gene ambiguous. The CDR3 is 14 amino acids. Trimming stripped 3 bases from V and 0 bases from J, with 8 bases between. Germline loops: CDR1 SEHNR, CDR2 FQNEAQ (reference sequence). The chain's CDR3 is CASSFVQNQETQYF. The CDR3 nucleotides are TGTGCCAGCAGCTTTGTACAGAACCAAGAGACCCAGTACTTC.

The J gene is TRBJ2-1, the V gene TRBV28; D is possibly TRBD2 (6 bases). This CDR3 has 14 residues. The germline gives CDR1 MDHEN, CDR2 SYDVKM. The V and J ends lost 7 bases and 4 bases respectively, with 14 bases between them. CDR3 nucleotide sequence: TGTGCCAGCAACTCTGGGGGACTGTACAATGAGCAGTTCTTC. The encoded protein is CASNSGGLYNEQFF. Supplemented by reference TRBV28 and TRBJ2-1, the full variable domain reads DVKVTQSSRYLVKRTGEKVFLECVQDMDHENMFWYRQDPGLGLRLIYFSYDVKMKEKGDIPEGYSVSREKKERFSLILESASTNQTSMYLCASNSGGLYNEQFFGPGTRLTVL.

The table lists this clonotype with a few counts. The V call is TRBV6-1, the J call TRBJ2-5; 11 bases match TRBD2. The trim removed 11 bases at V and 2 bases at J, leaving 7 bases unmatched. Germline CDR1 is MNHNS and CDR2 is SASEGT. The CDR3 is made up of 14 amino acids. The CDR3 nucleotides are TGTGCCGCGGCCCCTAGCGGGGGGCAAGAGACCCAGTACTTC. Translated: CAAAPSGGQETQYF.

The table lists this clonotype with many counts. The rearrangement uses TRBV12-3 or TRBV12-4 and TRBJ2-2; 8 nucleotides align to TRBD2. This CDR3 spans 16 amino acids. Unmatched junction bases numbered 3, after V lost 1 base and J lost 2 bases. CDR3 region: CASSLERGPNTGELFF. The CDR3 DNA is TGTGCCAGCAGTTTAGAGCGGGGGCCAAACACCGGGGAGCTGTTTTTT.

In this sample, this clonotype turned up a few times. The chain recombines TRBV12-3 or TRBV12-4 with TRBJ2-7, with 11 nucleotides matching TRBD2. V trimming: 6 bases; J trimming: 5 bases; junction bases outside the gene matches: 6. The CDR3 is made up of 14 amino acids. The CDR3, as DNA: TGTGCCAGCAGCCCTAGACTAGCGGGAAACGAGCAGTACTTC. This encodes CASSPRLAGNEQYF.

The chain recombines TRBV29-1 with TRBJ2-7, with D maybe TRBD1 (6 bases). The V and J ends lost 4 bases and 0 bases respectively, with 13 bases between them. This CDR3 spans 14 amino acids. Germline V CDR1 and CDR2: SQVTM, ANQGSEA. This CDR3 reads CSVVWWDTSYEQYF. CDR3 DNA sequence: TGCAGCGTTGTTTGGTGGGACACCTCCTACGAGCAGTACTTC.

The rearrangement uses TRBV9 and TRBJ2-1; 10 nucleotides match TRBD1. After removal of 5 bases from V and 9 bases from J, the junction contained 8 bases not matched to a gene. This CDR3 spans 14 amino acids. The germline V gene has CDR1 SGDLS and CDR2 YYNGEE. The CDR3 spells CASRAGTGAGEQFF. The CDR3, as DNA: TGTGCCAGCAGAGCCGGGACAGGGGCTGGTGAGCAGTTCTTC.

The CDR3, as DNA: TGCAGTGCCACCCCACCGGGACAGGGGTACGAGCAGTACTTC. It codes for CSATPPGQGYEQYF. The genes are TRBV20-1 and TRBJ2-7; TRBD1 matches 10 bases. The V segment lost 6 bases and the J segment 4 bases; nucleotides outside the gene matches: 9. This CDR3 spans 14 amino acids. The germline V gene has CDR1 DFQATT and CDR2 SNEGSKA (reference sequence).